This record looks at one T cell receptor beta chain sequence and its context. Germline loops: CDR1 DFQATT, CDR2 SNEGSKA (reference sequence). The CDR3 contains 11 residues. V lost 6 bases, J lost 6 bases, and 10 bases lay in between. Lactation, pregnancy, other autoimmune disease or uncontrolled infection excluded patients. This sample stems from a study of T cells in Graves' hyperthyroidism and ophthalmopathy. RNA transcripts yielded amplified TCR beta CDR3 regions. Initially, a first-round RT-PCR of the TCR CDR3 employed the HTBI primer set. Using its own MiXCR run on the multiplex PCR reads, TCRdb lists one record per CDR3 protein. The profile shows about 560,000 distinct CDR3 sequences, roughly a sixth of them singletons.

This chain connects TRBV20-1 to TRBJ2-3; D unresolved. The sequencing sample was made of blood. The sequence derives from a woman under 30 with Graves' hyperthyroidism. The CDR3 spells CSALPSDTQYF. CDR3 coding DNA: TGCAGTGCCCTCCCCTCGGATACGCAGTATTTT.